This T cell receptor (beta chain) was sequenced during a study of beta chain features in type 1 diabetes (dated by TCRdb to the late 2010s). About the full investigation: Patients and healthy donors did not differ in mean age, gender distribution, total cell number or subset yield. The study compared the TCRB repertoires of sorted circulating CD4+ T cell subsets in recently diagnosed type 1 diabetes patients with those in matched healthy donors. Regulatory and stem cell-like memory subsets were obtained from only 8 patients and roughly 8 healthy donors, while naive and central memory subsets were obtained from all 30 or so donors. Across all samples, some 100,000,000 sorted cells were examined, and cell number per subset correlated strongly with RNA yield. Overall study results and their limits: Naive, central memory and regulatory TCRB repertoires appeared to be more similar among patients than among healthy donors. Type 1 diabetes patients showed a moderate but significant shortening of TCRB CDR3 length in all four CD4+ subsets. Fewer insertions and more nucleotide deletions at VDJ recombination sites were observed in patients with type 1 diabetes, implying thymic rearrangement abnormalities. Only small numbers of individuals were included in the HLA sub-analyses, which left unresolved whether HLA type had any influence on TCRB rearrangement. Because cDNA was sequenced instead of genomic DNA, activated cells with high expression could be over-represented, although the groups did not differ in activation or CD3 levels. Shorter templates might have been favored by PCR, but patient and control samples were amplified and corrected together, so both groups would have been affected equally by any skew.

V and J lose 4 bases and 0 bases, and a span of 13 bases separates them. CDR1 and CDR2, looked up from the germline V gene (reference sequence), are GTSNPN and SVGIG. The CDR3 holds 15 amino acids from the cysteine to the phenylalanine. The sequence is cut down to CDR3 DNA, 45 bases in frame from base 1. Of note for this clone: This receptor's antigen is unknown. No quality values exist for individual bases; no much larger clone is one base distant.

The High Capacity cDNA Reverse Transcription Kit was used to reverse transcribe all of the isolated RNA, meaning that expressed TCRB transcripts were what got sequenced. Naive, central memory and regulatory T cell samples underwent deep immunoSEQ sequencing, averaging about 3.57 million total reads per sample. After sorted cells were lysed in RLT buffer, RNA was extracted with DNase-treated RNeasy Micro or Mini kits, with the choice depending on cell number. To prevent cross-contamination, each cell subset was processed individually, whereas patient and healthy donor samples were processed jointly. The immunoSEQ multiplex PCR was used to amplify TCRB sequences from cDNA, yielding 87-bp fragments that span the CDR3 region. Amplicons were sequenced on the Illumina HiSeq platform. In the original analysis: PCR bias was corrected computationally using synthetic template baselines, and reads within Hamming distance 2 were collapsed, with unmergeable singletons discarded. Reads were aligned to IMGT to assign V, D and J genes, CDR3 length, and insertions or deletions at six rearrangement sites. Within each subset, clonotype counts were normalized to sorted cell number, after which true diversity and Gini coefficients were computed with the tcR R package. The overlap coefficient, calculated on TCRB nucleotide sequences, was used to quantify repertoire sharing. TCRdb re-hosts the immuneACCESS table, in-frame sequences only. Its copies lack some clones; in the studies checked, an unresolved V gene accounts for under half of them, and the cause for the rest is not known. D and trimming were read from the DNA, whereas the V and J calls and clone size are those reported in that table. The sample yields some 220,000 clones; 11% were counted once. Together, the top ten hold 1% to 1.5% of the sample.

From each donor, a single peripheral blood sample of about 116 mL on average was drawn into heparinised tubes. Using a panel that included CD45RO, CCR7, CD25, CD127, CD95 and CD27, naive, central memory, regulatory and stem cell-like memory CD4+ T cells were sorted on a BD FACSAria II. Purity was above 95% for every sorted population. PBMCs were separated immediately by Lymphoprep density gradient centrifugation and were stained directly, without being cultured. So that batch effects would be minimized, each experiment stained and sorted samples in pairs, pairing one healthy donor with one patient.

The V gene is TRBV30 and the J gene is TRBJ1-5, with TRBD1 perhaps the D gene, on 5 matching bases. This clonotype was obtained from a man aged 18 to 29 in good health. Specimen: central memory CD4+ T cells from blood. The CDR3 loop reads CAWTEGEYSNQPQHF. The DNA sequence is given as TGTGCCTGGACCGAAGGGGAGTATAGCAATCAGCCCCAGCATTTT.